These T cell receptor beta chains were read from a single sample in a study of T cell repertoires in cytomegalovirus infection. MiXCR, run by TCRdb on the reads, gives a single entry per CDR3 protein. Here the sample spans roughly 720,000 distinct CDR3 sequences, about a third being singletons. Sequences were obtained from PBMCs. The receptors were sampled from a human donor in good health (CMV status not recorded). Some clones in this sample may be carry-over from other donors' samples. The CDR3 runs from the conserved cysteine through the conserved F or W. The D gene is left open where the match is weak. Expanded clones get a size class; other rows say once, few or many, or leave the size out.

- | - | TRBJ1-4 | TRBV28 | TGTGCCACCCGAGTTGGCGCGGAGGAAAAACTGTTTTTT | CATRVGAEEKLFF
many | TRBD1 | TRBJ1-5 | TRBV7-6 | TGTGCCAGCAGCAGGACAGGGACAATGTATCCCCAGCATTTT | CASSRTGTMYPQHF
few | - | TRBJ2-7 | TRBV12-3/TRBV12-4 | TGTGCCAGCAGTTTAAAAGGGTTGAAGCAGTACTTC | CASSLKGLKQYF
few | - | TRBJ1-1 | TRBV7-2 | TGTGCCAGCAGCGCGGGACCGATGAACACTGAAGCTTTCTTT | CASSAGPMNTEAFF
few | - | TRBJ2-7 | TRBV28 | TGTGCCAGCAGACGTACAGGGAGGTACGAGCAGTACTTC | CASRRTGRYEQYF
- | - | TRBJ2-3 | TRBV20-1 | TGCAGTGCGTATACCCCCCACGGCACAGATACGCAGTATTTT | CSAYTPHGTDTQYF
- | - | TRBJ2-5 | TRBV25-1 | TGTGCCAGCAGTGATTCAATCCAAGAGACCCAGTACTTC | CASSDSIQETQYF
many | - | TRBJ2-2 | TRBV7-2 | TGTGCCAGCAGCTCGGGTTCCGGGGCGCGAGGCGGGGAGCTGTTTTTT | CASSSGSGARGGELFF
- | - | TRBJ1-1 | TRBV7-3 | TGTGCCAGCAGCTTATCAGATACGGGGGAAGCTTTCTTT | CASSLSDTGEAFF
- | - | TRBJ1-2 | TRBV6-6 | TGTGCCATTTCGAAAGGAACTAACTATGGCTACACCTTC | CAISKGTNYGYTF
few | - | TRBJ1-1 | TRBV29-1 | TGCAGCGTTTCCCACGCCCGGGGACGGGACACTGAAGCTTTCTTT | CSVSHARGRDTEAFF
- | - | TRBJ2-7 | TRBV7-8 | TGTGCCAGCAGCTTATCAGGGCCCTGGGGCGGCGAGCAGTACTTC | CASSLSGPWGGEQYF
- | - | TRBJ2-7 | TRBV29-1 | TGCAGCGTTGGCCCAAGTACAGGGCTTTCGAGAGAGCAGTACTTC | CSVGPSTGLSREQYF
few | - | TRBJ2-7 | TRBV12-3/TRBV12-4 | TGTGCCAGCAGTTTAATGTCCCACGAGCAGTACTTC | CASSLMSHEQYF
- | - | TRBJ1-1 | TRBV29-1 | TGCAGCGTTGCAGGGACCCCGGGGGGTTCTGAAGCTTTCTTT | CSVAGTPGGSEAFF
few | - | TRBJ2-7 | TRBV25-1 | TGTGCCAGCAATAGGGGCTCGTCCTACGAGCAGTACTTC | CASNRGSSYEQYF
few | - | TRBJ2-6 | TRBV18 | TGTGCCAGCTCACCGCGACCCTTATCCCCCGCTGGGGCCAACGTCCTGACTTTC | CASSPRPLSPAGANVLTF
- | - | TRBJ2-7 | TRBV28 | TGTGCCAGCAGCCAACTCCCGCAAGAGCAGTACTTC | CASSQLPQEQYF
- | TRBD1 | TRBJ2-2 | TRBV9 | TGTGCCAGCAGCGCCGGGACAGGGGGAGGGGAGCTGTTTTTT | CASSAGTGGGELFF
- | - | TRBJ1-1 | TRBV28 | TGTGCCAGCAGTTTAGCTGGGAGGGCGGGCGACACTGAAGCTTTCTTT | CASSLAGRAGDTEAFF
- | TRBD2 | TRBJ2-5 | TRBV6-6 | TGTGCCAGCAGCCCCACCGGGACTAGCGGGGGTGTGACCCAGTACTTC | CASSPTGTSGGVTQYF
- | TRBD2 | TRBJ2-7 | TRBV6-5 | TGTGCCAGCAGTTACGGAAGCGGGGCGACCTACGAGCAGTACTTC | CASSYGSGATYEQYF
- | TRBD2 | TRBJ2-1 | TRBV5-1 | TGCGCCAGCAGCTTGGCCTCATTAACTAGCGGTCTAGGCGATGAGCAGTTCTTC | CASSLASLTSGLGDEQFF
- | - | TRBJ1-5 | TRBV28 | TGTGCCAGCAGGTTGGGGGGTAGCAATCAGCCCCAGCATTTT | CASRLGGSNQPQHF
- | - | TRBJ1-4 | TRBV7-9 | TGTGCCAGCAGCCCCGGGGATGGTGAAAAACGGTTTTTT | CASSPGDGEKRFF
- | TRBD1 | TRBJ1-4 | TRBV6-1 | TGTGCCAGCAGCCGATCCCGGGACAGTTTTGAAAAACTGCTTTTT | CASSRSRDSFEKLLF
few | TRBD2 | TRBJ2-1 | TRBV7-3 | TGTGCCAGCAGCCAGACTAGCGGGGGTGACAATGAGCAGTTCTTC | CASSQTSGGDNEQFF